This T cell receptor (beta chain) came from a study of PD-L1 blockade in urothelial cancer. Germline-derived CDR1 and CDR2 are LNHNV and YYDKDF (reference sequence). V was pared by 3 bases and J by 5 bases, with 4 bases of the junction left unmatched. The length of the CDR3 is 15 residues. Profiled with immunoSEQ multiplex PCR; TCRdb holds only in-frame clones, not every one. The sample includes approximately 80,000 clones, roughly 87% of them seen just once. Whole-study findings and limits: Below-median pretreatment blood TCR clonality was a predictor of better survival.

Concerning this clone itself: What it recognizes is unknown.

Sample numbers ranged from 1 to 8 per patient, encompassing pretreatment and on-treatment collections. The receptor was isolated from a man aged 70 or older with urothelial cancer. The V call is TRBV15, the J call TRBJ1-4; 9 bases are shared with TRBD1. Material: PBMCs, obtained around atezolizumab (anti-PD-L1) treatment. In nucleotides, the CDR3 is TGTGCCACCAGCAGGGGACAGGGTACGAATGAAAAACTGTTTTTT. Its translation is CATSRGQGTNEKLFF.